This entry describes one T cell receptor (beta chain). This clone was observed a single time. What antigen it recognizes has not been identified. Base-call qualities are not available, and no considerably larger clone is one nucleotide away. The intended sense of this specimen's time point label: 4-8 weeks after completion of therapy. The patients had received solid-organ transplants and had cytomegalovirus that was drug-resistant/recurrent. Fewer than eleven of the trial participants were picked for repertoire analysis depending on whether post-therapy peripheral blood mononuclear cells were available. Viable CD3+CD8+CD4- lymphocytes were isolated from PBMCs by sorting on a BD FACSAria III. Genomic DNA was extracted from sorted cells with the Qiagen DNeasy Kit. The immunoSEQ two-step, bias-controlled multiplex PCR assay was used to amplify TRB CDR3 regions from genomic DNA. Sequencing of CDR3 libraries was carried out on an Illumina NextSeq 500. Processing in the source paper ran as follows. The immunoSEQ Analyzer platform handled the initial alignment and bioinformatics, which included bias normalization against synthetic CDR3 analogs. V, D and J genes were annotated according to IMGT database definitions. Additional TRBV analyses were carried out with default settings in VDJtools version 1.1.10 and the R package tcR version 2.2.1.11. For the GLIPH analysis, version 1.0 was run with default settings. To test for significant clonotype frequency changes in CDR3 sequences with at least 5 reads, a 2-sided binomial test with Benjamini-Hochberg correction (alpha = 0.01) was used. TCRdb re-hosts the immuneACCESS table, in-frame sequences only. Its copies lack some clones; in the studies checked, an unresolved V gene accounts for under half of them, and the cause for the rest is not known. V, J and clone size were drawn from that table, and D and trimming were deduced from the DNA. The sample yields over 2,500 clones; approximately 82% were counted once. 35% to 50% of the sample belongs to the ten largest clones.

For CDR1 and CDR2, the germline V gene lists MNHEY and SVGAGI. V drops 5 bases and J drops 2 bases, leaving 16 bases in between. The CDR3 goes from the cysteine to the phenylalanine over 15 residues. CDR3 DNA is the only sequence kept; it has 45 bases, read in frame from the first base. The data stem from a study of T cell therapy after organ transplantation (dated by TCRdb to between 2019 and 2020). At the level of the whole study: Therapy products were autologous CMV-specific T cells expanded in vitro for around 14 days with a peptide pool of 30 HLA class I and II CMV epitopes. Across 2 to 6 intravenous infusions, patients got a median of 1.92 x 10^8 CMV-specific T cells. About 80% of the ten patients were classed as clinical responders and two as nonresponders. Long-term post-therapy samples were obtainable from only 8 of the 10 patients. Patients were given up to 6 doses of T cells at 2-week intervals and were followed for over 25 weeks after finishing therapy. Short-term post-therapy blood samples were obtained 4 to 8 weeks after therapy was completed. The study was a follow-up TRBV repertoire analysis of an open-label phase I trial of autologous CMV-specific adoptive T cell therapy in solid-organ transplant recipients.

Study-wide conclusions, independent of this receptor: Nonresponders showed marked pretherapy clonal expansions with minimal repertoire change after therapy. Fold change in CD8 clonality after therapy was inversely correlated with pretherapy clonality, suggesting that less biased repertoires were more receptive to remodeling. Post-therapy reconstitution appeared to include both transferred clonotypes and endogenous clonotypes not detected in the therapy products. The small number of expansions detected in nonresponders may reflect reduced sample coverage resulting from poor CD8+ T cell yield. Assessment of confounders such as concurrent antirejection and antiviral medications was prevented by the small cohort.

Recombination connected TRBV6-5 to TRBJ2-7; tentative D gene TRBD2, with 5 bases matching. The source material was CD8+ T cells from blood, sampled after autologous CMV-specific T cell therapy. This clonotype originated in a human patient who had received a solid organ transplant and had CMV disease. After a transplant, certain T cells may trace back to the graft donor. Here the CDR3 is given as CASSPVALLTYEQYF. The sequenced DNA is TGTGCCAGCAGTCCGGTAGCGCTTCTTACCTACGAGCAGTACTTC.